This T cell receptor beta chain is from a study of T cells in Graves' hyperthyroidism and ophthalmopathy. Whole-study findings and limits: The blood repertoire included most of the expanded thyroid clonotypes above 0.001. The model's output predicted ophthalmopathy at a median of about 6.5 months prior to onset.

Concerning this clonotype itself: What it recognizes is unknown.

Diagnosing involved the use of clinical symptoms, serum thyroxine and TRAb, thyroid ultrasound and orbital computed tomography. The PBMCs had their origin in about 9.7 ml of fresh peripheral blood. V was clipped by 1 base and J by 3 bases; unmatched bases: 8. This CDR3 comprises 16 residues. CDR1 is LGHDT, CDR2 YNNKEL, per germline (reference sequence). The source material, RNA transcripts, was used to amplify TCR beta CDR3 regions. An initial round of RT-PCR targeting the TCR CDR3 relied on the HTBI primer set. One entry per CDR3 protein results from TCRdb running MiXCR on the multiplex PCR reads. The table shows about 400,000 distinct CDR3 sequences, with about 15% occurring only once.

This chain links TRBV3-1 with TRBJ2-7; 8 bases match TRBD1. The source of this sequence is a man aged 18 to 29 with Graves' ophthalmopathy. Material for sequencing was blood. Written as DNA, the CDR3 is TGTGCCAGCAGCCAAGGGCGGCAGGGGGCGGGCTACGAGCAGTACTTC. The encoded protein is CASSQGRQGAGYEQYF.